This entry lists 29 T cell receptor beta chains sequenced from one sample in a study of T cell responses to AZD1222 COVID-19 vaccine. The assay was immunoSEQ multiplex PCR, and TCRdb's table has in-frame clones only and misses some. The table has around 110,000 clones, about 86% seen once. The specimen was peripheral blood, collected on day 0 of AZD1222 vaccination. These receptors originate from an adult in good health.

This clone has only one observation. The chain couples TRBV4-2 to TRBJ2-3, with D hard to call. Germline V lookup: CDR1 LGHNA, CDR2 YNFKEQ. V lost 2 bases and J 4 bases, leaving 16 bases between the germline ends. The CDR3 is made up of 16 amino acids. The CDR3: CASSQSAALKSDTQYF. CDR3 DNA sequence: TGTGCCAGCAGCCAATCGGCAGCGCTAAAATCAGATACGCAGTATTTT.

This clone was found a few times. V usage is TRBV7-9 and J usage is TRBJ1-5; tentative D call: TRBD1 (6 bases). CDR1 SEHNR and CDR2 FQNEAQ come from the germline V gene (reference sequence). The CDR3 is 16 amino acids. V shed 5 bases and J shed 1 base, with 15 bases lying between them. This CDR3 reads CASSPARGQSNQPQHF. The CDR3 DNA follows: TGTGCCAGCAGCCCTGCCAGAGGACAGAGCAATCAGCCCCAGCATTTT.

J is TRBJ2-1 and V is TRBV18; 8 bases agree with TRBD1. Germline loops: CDR1 KGHSH, CDR2 LQKENI. The CDR3 spans 15 residues. The trim removed 6 bases at V and 10 bases at J, leaving 14 bases unmatched. The DNA of the CDR3 is TGTGCCAGCTCGGACCCAGGGGGCGCGAGACCCGAGCAGTTCTTC. Its protein is CASSDPGGARPEQFF.

The V call is TRBV7-2, the J call TRBJ1-2; D is undetermined. Germline V lookup: CDR1 SGHTA, CDR2 FQGNSA. This CDR3 is 13 amino acids long. Trimming cost V 5 bases and J 0 bases, with 7 bases left between them. The CDR3 DNA sequence: TGTGCCAGCAGCACGGACTCTAACTATGGCTACACCTTC. Residues: CASSTDSNYGYTF.

J is TRBJ2-2 and V is TRBV7-3; 7 bases are a match to TRBD2. The CDR3 has 15 residues. CDR1 and CDR2 (germline): SGHTA, FQGTGA. V shed 4 bases, J shed 1 base, and the junction held 3 bases outside the gene matches. As DNA, the CDR3 is TGTGCCAGCAGCTCGAGCGGGATGAACACCGGGGAGCTGTTTTTT. Translated: CASSSSGMNTGELFF.

The V and J genes are TRBV19 and TRBJ1-5, with 9 positions matching TRBD1. Trimming removed 6 bases from V and 5 bases from J; junction bases left unmatched: 5. The germline V gene encodes CDR1 LNHDA and CDR2 SQIVND (reference sequence). The CDR3 is made up of 14 amino acids. The CDR3 DNA sequence: TGTGCCAGTAGCCCGACAGGGGGAGATCAGCCCCAGCATTTT. Its protein product is CASSPTGGDQPQHF.

The chain links TRBV6-2 or TRBV6-3 to TRBJ2-7; 7 bases match TRBD2. Trimming removed 2 bases from V and 0 bases from J; junction bases left unmatched: 1. CDR1 and CDR2 from the germline V gene are MNHEY and SVGEGT. The CDR3 extends over 14 amino acids. DNA of the CDR3: TGTGCCAGCAGTTACGGGGGGGTCTCCTACGAGCAGTACTTC. Translating gives CASSYGGVSYEQYF.

This clone showed up just a few times. CDR3 DNA sequence: TGTGCCAGCAGCCTCACTCTGGGCTCTCAAGAGACCCAGTACTTC. Translated: CASSLTLGSQETQYF. The V call is TRBV5-4, the J call TRBJ2-5, with unresolved D. V was clipped by 4 bases and J by 2 bases, with 15 bases between them. The CDR3 is 15 amino acids. In germline, CDR1 is SGHNT, CDR2 YYREEE (reference sequence).

This clone was found once. This chain joins TRBV7-2 and TRBJ1-6; 8 nucleotides agree with TRBD1. Germline assignment: CDR1 SGHTA and CDR2 FQGNSA. The CDR3 contains 16 residues. V shed 5 bases and J 7 bases; nucleotides not matched to a gene: 10. CDR3 in amino acids: CASSPRTGLNNSPLHF. The CDR3 DNA is TGTGCCAGCAGCCCCCGGACAGGGCTGAACAATTCACCCCTCCACTTT.

The chain couples TRBV6-5 to TRBJ2-5; possibly TRBD1 for D (6 bases). Germline-derived CDR1 and CDR2 are MNHEY and SVGAGI. This CDR3 has 16 amino acids. The V gene lost 2 bases and the J gene lost 4 bases, with 17 bases spanning the gap. In nucleotides, the CDR3 is TGTGCCAGCAGTTACGGTCTGGGCAGGGGCGGAGAGACCCAGTACTTC. Its translation is CASSYGLGRGGETQYF.

The chain links TRBV7-3 to TRBJ2-3; TRBD1 aligns across 8 bases. V gave up 5 bases and J gave up 2 bases; unmatched junction bases: 9. The CDR3 consists of 16 residues. Per the germline V gene, CDR1 is SGHTA and CDR2 is FQGTGA. The CDR3 nucleotides are TGTGCCAGCAGCCCACAGGGGGAGATTCCCACAGATACGCAGTATTTT. It translates to CASSPQGEIPTDTQYF.

This chain's CDR3 is CASSYPGAKQFF. In DNA form, the CDR3 reads TGTGCCAGCAGCTACCCCGGGGCCAAGCAGTTCTTC. This sequence joins TRBV7-2 and TRBJ2-1; the D gene could be TRBD1 or TRBD2 (5 bases each). This CDR3 contains 12 residues. The germline V gene encodes CDR1 SGHTA and CDR2 FQGNSA. Trimming left V 4 bases short and J 11 bases short, with 12 bases between.

V usage is TRBV2 and J usage is TRBJ2-1, with TRBD1 identical over 12 bases. This CDR3 contains 14 residues. V shed 7 bases and J 10 bases; nucleotides not matched to a gene: 8. Germline lookup yields CDR1 SNHLY and CDR2 FYNNEI. The CDR3 nucleotides are TGTGCCAGCAATACGGGACAGGGGGCCTGGGAGCAGTTCTTC. Amino acid sequence: CASNTGQGAWEQFF.

The genes are TRBV6-5 and TRBJ2-7, with D perhaps TRBD1 (5 bases). CDR1 is MNHEY, CDR2 SVGAGI, per germline. The CDR3 has 12 amino acids. The germline V and J ends were trimmed by 6 bases and 5 bases, with 11 bases remaining between them. The CDR3 here is CASRKGSHEQYF. Here the CDR3 DNA reads TGTGCCAGCAGGAAGGGGTCCCACGAGCAGTACTTC.

The chain has TRBV3-1 (or the pseudogene TRBV3-2) and TRBJ1-2; D unresolved. Germline V CDR1 and CDR2: LGHDT, YNNKEL (reference sequence). V gave up 3 bases and J gave up 3 bases, with 20 bases separating them. The CDR3 sequence is 17 residues long. CDR3 bases: TGTGCCAGCAGCCACCTCTCCCTCTCGTGGCCAGACTATGGCTACACCTTC. This translates into CASSHLSLSWPDYGYTF.

The chain recombines TRBV6-2 or TRBV6-3 with TRBJ1-1, with a weak D call TRBD1 (6 bases). This CDR3 region has 15 residues. Trimming removed 1 base at V and 0 bases at J, with 9 bases between. Germline assignment: CDR1 MNHEY and CDR2 SVGEGT. This chain's CDR3 is CASSYWGPLNTEAFF. CDR3 nucleotides: TGTGCCAGCAGTTACTGGGGGCCGTTGAACACTGAAGCTTTCTTT.

CDR3 sequence reads: CASSKVITKPGQGHYEQYF. The CDR3 DNA sequence: TGTGCCAGCAGCAAAGTCATAACAAAGCCGGGACAGGGGCACTACGAGCAGTACTTC. The chain has TRBV21-1 and TRBJ2-7; the DNA was not compared with TRBD1, the D call given in the table. TRBV21-1 is termed a pseudogene. The CDR3 consists of 19 residues.

The gene calls are TRBV5-1 and TRBJ2-7; 7 bases match TRBD1. Germline V CDR1 and CDR2: SGHRS, YFSETQ. The CDR3 extends over 13 amino acids. Trimming at V came to 5 bases and at J to 5 bases, leaving 7 bases not matched to a gene. Here the CDR3 DNA reads TGCGCCAGCAGGATTAGACAGGGAAACGAGCAGTACTTC. Translation: CASRIRQGNEQYF.

V is TRBV27 and J is TRBJ1-5; D remains ambiguous. CDR3 length: 14 amino acids. Germline loops: CDR1 MNHEY, CDR2 SMNVEV (reference sequence). V dropped 3 bases and J dropped 4 bases, with 10 bases sitting between them. CDR3: CASSLGTANQPQHF. For the CDR3, the DNA is TGTGCCAGCAGTTTGGGAACAGCAAATCAGCCCCAGCATTTT.

The CDR3 region has the DNA TGTGCCAGCAGCTCTCAGGGAAGTCGGTCCTACGAGCAGTACTTC. This codes for CASSSQGSRSYEQYF. The chain employs TRBV5-4 and TRBJ2-7; maybe TRBD1 (5 bases). Trimming pared 3 bases from V and 1 base from J, leaving 14 bases between. Looked up from germline, CDR1 is SGHNT and CDR2 is YYREEE (reference sequence). The CDR3 consists of 15 residues.

This sequence joins TRBV6-5 and TRBJ2-3; possibly TRBD2 for D (6 bases). The germline gives CDR1 MNHEY, CDR2 SVGAGI. Trimming cost V 4 bases and J 11 bases, with 16 bases left between them. The CDR3 extends over 13 amino acids. CDR3 in amino acids: CASSSPGLLEQYF. The CDR3 DNA reads TGTGCCAGCAGTTCCCCGGGACTTTTGGAGCAGTATTTT.

A few counts support this clone. The J gene is TRBJ2-7, the V gene TRBV6-1; D remains ambiguous. Trimming took off 8 bases at V and 2 bases at J, with 13 bases between the two ends. Germline V gene data show CDR1 as MNHNS and CDR2 as SASEGT. CDR3 length: 13 amino acids. As DNA, the CDR3 is TGTGCCAGCGGGGAAAAGGTTCCCTACGAGCAGTACTTC. Its translation: CASGEKVPYEQYF.

This clone has a handful of counts. For the CDR3, the DNA is TGTGCCAGCAGCCCCTCAACAGGGGGCGGTAACTATGGCTACACCTTC. This translates into CASSPSTGGGNYGYTF. V usage is TRBV4-2 and J usage is TRBJ1-2; 9 positions match TRBD1. The CDR3 runs to 16 residues. V lost 4 bases and J lost 1; bases outside the gene matches: 7. The germline V gene has CDR1 LGHNA and CDR2 YNFKEQ.

This clone was counted between two and nine times. This rearrangement joins TRBV30 to TRBJ2-7; 11 bases align to TRBD1. Trimming cost V 7 bases and J 6 bases; bases outside gene matches: 2. Germline CDR1 and CDR2: GTSNPN and SVGIG (reference sequence). This CDR3 has 11 amino acids. The CDR3 region is CALDRGLEQYF. Written as DNA, the CDR3 is TGTGCCTTGGACAGGGGGCTCGAGCAGTACTTC.

V is TRBV7-9 and J is TRBJ2-7; 7 bases match TRBD1. In germline, CDR1 is SEHNR, CDR2 FQNEAQ (reference sequence). V shed 5 bases and J 7 bases; nucleotides not matched to a gene: 11. The length of the CDR3 is 14 residues. The CDR3 loop reads CASSADRALSEQYF. As DNA, the CDR3 is TGTGCCAGCAGCGCAGACAGGGCCCTATCAGAGCAGTACTTC.

Points on this clone: One end of the junction fails to match germline, which may point to a read error. This chain links TRBV20-1 with TRBJ2-7, with D perhaps TRBD2 (6 bases). The CDR3 is 11 residues long. Germline V lookup: CDR1 DFQATT, CDR2 SNEGSKA (reference sequence). This CDR3 is CSARAGYEQYF. DNA of the CDR3: TGCAGTGCCAGAGCGGGTTACGAGCAGTACTTC.

The gene calls are TRBV7-9 and TRBJ1-3; D not resolved. The CDR3 is 16 residues long. Germline CDR1 SEHNR, CDR2 FQNEAQ (reference sequence). V lost 1 base to trimming and J lost 0 bases, with 10 bases between them. The CDR3 sequence is CASSLDPAHSGNTIYF. The CDR3, as DNA: TGTGCCAGCAGCTTAGATCCGGCACACTCTGGAAACACCATATATTTT.

The J gene is TRBJ1-2, the V gene TRBV4-2, with 11 bases matching TRBD1. CDR3 length: 15 residues. The germline V gene has CDR1 LGHNA and CDR2 YNFKEQ. V lost 1 base to trimming and J lost 6 bases; unmatched junction nucleotides: 4. CDR3 region: CASSQAGDRGDGYTF. Here the CDR3 DNA reads TGTGCCAGCAGCCAAGCTGGGGACAGGGGGGATGGCTACACCTTC.

This chain joins TRBV5-1 and TRBJ2-2, with 8 nucleotides matching TRBD2. The CDR3 contains 15 residues. CDR1 and CDR2 from the germline V gene are SGHRS and YFSETQ. V lost 4 bases, J lost 6 bases, and 8 bases stayed unmatched. DNA for the CDR3: TGCGCCAGCAGCCCCTTCGGGGGGGCCCCCGGGGAGCTGTTTTTT. As protein: CASSPFGGAPGELFF.